The 17 T cell receptor beta chains in this list originate from one sample, sequenced in a study of cytomegalovirus exposure and HLA in healthy donors. The PCR had 60 Vbeta and 13 Jbeta primers. Clones were sequenced by immunoSEQ multiplex PCR, and TCRdb holds only the in-frame ones, with some missing. The repertoire holds about 150,000 clones, with around 73% as singletons. Sequenced: PBMCs. These receptor sequences come from a male donor in good health and CMV-seronegative.

The rearrangement links TRBV28 to TRBJ2-7; tentatively, D is TRBD1 (5 bases). V gave up 3 bases and J gave up 2 bases, with 11 bases separating them. The CDR3 has 14 residues. The germline gives CDR1 MDHEN, CDR2 SYDVKM. The CDR3 region has the DNA TGTGCCAGCAGTTTGGCAGGGTCCACCTACGAGCAGTACTTC. Translation gives CASSLAGSTYEQYF.

This clone was observed a few times. The V and J genes are TRBV7-2 and TRBJ2-3; no clear D gene. The CDR3 runs 14 residues. The germline V gene has CDR1 SGHTA and CDR2 FQGNSA. V dropped 1 base and J dropped 2 bases, with 7 bases sitting between them. CDR3 residues: CASSLGLDTDTQYF. Written as DNA, the CDR3 is TGTGCCAGCAGCTTAGGACTTGACACAGATACGCAGTATTTT.

This clone was picked up a small number of times. The chain is built from TRBV4-3 and TRBJ2-5; TRBD1 is a possible D gene (6 bases). This CDR3 is built from 16 residues. Germline V gives CDR1 LGHNA, CDR2 YSLEER. The V gene lost 1 base and the J gene lost 5 bases, with 17 bases spanning the gap. CDR3 nucleotide sequence: TGCGCCAGCAGCCAAGGAGCAAAGGGGGACGGGGAGACCCAGTACTTC. It is translated as CASSQGAKGDGETQYF.

This rearrangement joins TRBV19 to TRBJ2-5; TRBD1 agrees at 8 bases. V dropped 5 bases and J dropped 5; count of bases not matched to a gene: 4. Germline V CDR1 and CDR2: LNHDA, SQIVND (reference sequence). The CDR3 length is 13 residues. The chain's CDR3 is CASSSDRAETQYF. CDR3 DNA sequence: TGTGCCAGTAGTTCGGACAGGGCGGAGACCCAGTACTTC.

The chain carries TRBV5-1 and TRBJ2-3; 11 bases are shared with TRBD1. V lost 4 bases and J lost 5; bases outside the gene matches: 3. This CDR3 has 14 residues. Germline CDR1 reads SGHRS; CDR2 reads YFSETQ. The CDR3 sequence is CASSPGTGGDTQYF. Here the CDR3 DNA reads TGCGCCAGCAGCCCCGGGACAGGGGGAGATACGCAGTATTTT.

The chain combines TRBV7-2 with TRBJ2-7; TRBD1 agrees at 12 bases. The junction had 7 bases not matched to a gene; V was cut back by 1 base and J by 3 bases. CDR3 length: 17 amino acids. Germline V gives CDR1 SGHTA, CDR2 FQGNSA. The CDR3 region is CASSLGPGQGAFYEQYF. The CDR3 nucleotides read TGTGCCAGCAGCTTAGGTCCGGGACAGGGGGCGTTCTACGAGCAGTACTTC.

This clone came up a few times. The chain uses TRBV7-6 and TRBJ2-1; a weak D match, TRBD2 (6 bases). In germline, CDR1 is SGHVS, CDR2 FNYEAQ. V lost 2 bases and J lost 9, with 11 bases in between. This CDR3 is built from 13 residues. CDR3 nucleotides: TGTGCCAGCAGCTTAACAACTAGCAGTGAGCAGTTCTTC. Translated, it gives CASSLTTSSEQFF. The variable domain in full, completed from reference TRBV7-6 and TRBJ2-1, reads GAGVSQSPRYKVTKRGQDVALRCDPISGHVSLYWYRQALGQGPEFLTYFNYEAQQDKSGLPNDRFSAERPEGSISTLTIQRTEQRDSAMYRCASSLTTSSEQFFGPGTRLTVL.

This chain joins TRBV7-2 and TRBJ1-2; TRBD1 matches 7 bases. Trimming cost V 5 bases and J 3 bases; bases outside gene matches: 6. This CDR3 is built from 14 residues. The germline gives CDR1 SGHTA, CDR2 FQGNSA. The CDR3 here is CASSHVGQDYGYTF. CDR3 sequence (DNA): TGTGCCAGCAGCCACGTCGGACAGGACTATGGCTACACCTTC.

The gene calls are TRBV5-1 and TRBJ1-1; 7 bases fit TRBD1. The germline V gene has CDR1 SGHRS and CDR2 YFSETQ. The trim removed 0 bases at V and 4 bases at J, leaving 3 bases unmatched. The CDR3 spans 14 residues. The chain's CDR3 is CASSLGQGSTEAFF. DNA for the CDR3: TGCGCCAGCAGCTTGGGACAGGGAAGCACTGAAGCTTTCTTT.

This chain joins TRBV5-6 and TRBJ2-1; D is uncertain. Trimming cost V 0 bases and J 4 bases, with 5 bases left between them. The CDR3 is 13 amino acids. Germline values: CDR1 SGHDT, CDR2 YYEEEE. The CDR3 coding sequence is TGTGCCAGCAGCTTGGGCGCTTACAATGAGCAGTTCTTC. Translation gives CASSLGAYNEQFF. The full variable domain, completed using reference TRBV5-6 and TRBJ2-1, is DAGVTQSPTHLIKTRGQQVTLRCSPKSGHDTVSWYQQALGQGPQFIFQYYEEEERQRGNFPDRFSGHQFPNYSSELNVNALLLGDSALYLCASSLGAYNEQFFGPGTRLTVL.

The rearrangement links TRBV30 to TRBJ2-7; maybe TRBD2 (6 bases). The V and J ends lost 3 bases and 3 bases respectively, with 15 bases between them. From germline, CDR1 is GTSNPN and CDR2 SVGIG (reference sequence). This CDR3 has 14 amino acids. The CDR3 nucleotides read TGTGCCTGGAGCTCGACTAGTGGGTTCTACGAGCAGTACTTC. As protein: CAWSSTSGFYEQYF.

The chain couples TRBV4-1 to TRBJ2-5; TRBD1 agrees at 7 bases. V was pared by 1 base and J by 4 bases, with 9 bases of the junction left unmatched. Germline lookup yields CDR1 MGHRA and CDR2 YSYEKL. This CDR3 has 16 amino acids. CDR3 nucleotide sequence: TGCGCCAGCAGCCAAGGAGAACAGGGGAGTGGAGAGACCCAGTACTTC. Translation gives CASSQGEQGSGETQYF.

This clone has only one observation. This chain links TRBV4-3 with TRBJ1-4; possibly TRBD1 for D (5 bases). Germline CDR1 is LGHNA and CDR2 is YSLEER. This CDR3 comprises 13 residues. The V and J ends lost 5 bases and 6 bases respectively, with 10 bases between them. The CDR3 DNA reads as TGCGCCAGCAGCACCGACAGCTATGAAAAACTGTTTTTT. Translation gives CASSTDSYEKLFF.

The J gene is TRBJ2-3, the V gene TRBV6-1, with 9 bases aligning to TRBD1. The CDR3 is 16 amino acids. Germline V gene sequence: CDR1 MNHNS, CDR2 SASEGT. J was trimmed by 4 bases and V by 4 bases; bases with no gene match: 9. CDR3 in amino acids: CASSGGDRASADTQYF. DNA for the CDR3: TGTGCCAGCAGTGGGGGGGACAGGGCATCTGCAGATACGCAGTATTTT.

This chain connects TRBV9 to TRBJ2-1; TRBD2 aligns across 8 bases. The CDR3 is made up of 14 amino acids. Losses at the gene ends were 4 bases for V and 7 bases for J; bases not matched to a gene: 7. Germline CDR1 is SGDLS and CDR2 is YYNGEE. CDR3 sequence (DNA): TGTGCCAGCAGCAGTAGCGGGAAAGCAAATGAGCAGTTCTTC. Protein product: CASSSSGKANEQFF.

The chain uses TRBV27 and TRBJ1-5; no definite D call. The CDR3 is 12 residues long. Looked up from germline, CDR1 is MNHEY and CDR2 is SMNVEV (reference sequence). The V and J ends lost 7 bases and 6 bases respectively, with 10 bases between them. The CDR3 loop is CASTPHSQPQHF. The CDR3 DNA is TGTGCCAGCACGCCTCATAGTCAGCCCCAGCATTTT.

This sequence joins TRBV6-1 and TRBJ1-5; 12 nucleotides agree with TRBD1. V trimming: 2 bases; J trimming: 6 bases; junction bases outside the gene matches: 2. CDR3 size: 15 residues. Germline-derived CDR1 and CDR2 are MNHNS and SASEGT. In DNA, the CDR3 is TGTGCCAGCAGTGAAATGGGACAGGGGGCTCAGCCCCAGCATTTT. It is translated as CASSEMGQGAQPQHF.